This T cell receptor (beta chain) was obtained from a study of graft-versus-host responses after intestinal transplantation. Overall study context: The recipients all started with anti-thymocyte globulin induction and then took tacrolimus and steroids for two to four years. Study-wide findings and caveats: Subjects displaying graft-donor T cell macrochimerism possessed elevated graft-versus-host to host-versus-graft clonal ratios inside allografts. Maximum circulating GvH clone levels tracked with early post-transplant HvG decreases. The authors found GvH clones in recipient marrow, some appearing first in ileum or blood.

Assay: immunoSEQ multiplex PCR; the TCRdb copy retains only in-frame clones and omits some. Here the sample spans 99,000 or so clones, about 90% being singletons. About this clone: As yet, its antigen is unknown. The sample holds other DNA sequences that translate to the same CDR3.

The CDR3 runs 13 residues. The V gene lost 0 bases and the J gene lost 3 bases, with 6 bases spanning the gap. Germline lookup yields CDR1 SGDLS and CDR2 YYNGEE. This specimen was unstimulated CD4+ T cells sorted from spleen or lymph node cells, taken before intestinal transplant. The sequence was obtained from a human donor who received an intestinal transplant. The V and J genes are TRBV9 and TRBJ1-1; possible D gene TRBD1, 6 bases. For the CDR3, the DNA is TGTGCCAGCAGCGTAGACAGGGACACTGAAGCTTTCTTT. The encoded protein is CASSVDRDTEAFF.